This is a list of T cell receptor beta chains from one sample in a study of cytotoxic CD8 clonotypes in ibrutinib-treated CLL. Assay used: immunoSEQ multiplex PCR; TCRdb lists only in-frame clones, some missing. Among some 200,000 clones listed, 60% to 80% were seen once. Sequencing was performed on PBMCs, taken after 12 months of ibrutinib treatment. Receptor source: a human donor with chronic lymphocytic leukemia. CDR3s include the opening cysteine and the closing phenylalanine or tryptophan. The D gene is left open where the match is weak. Clone size is not always given. Where it is, it says once, few, many or a class for expanded clones.

CDR3aa: CASSPRDSGYTF
CDR3nt: TGCGCCAGTTCACCCCGGGACTCTGGCTACACCTTC
v_gene: TRBV5-1
d_gene: -
abundance: -
j_gene: TRBJ1-2

CDR3aa: CASIGDRAWMNTEAFF
CDR3nt: TGTGCCAGTATCGGGGACAGGGCGTGGATGAACACTGAAGCTTTCTTT
v_gene: TRBV19
d_gene: TRBD1
abundance: -
j_gene: TRBJ1-1

CDR3aa: CASSLGQPTTNEKLFF
CDR3nt: TGTGCCAGCAGCTTAGGGCAACCCACAACTAATGAAAAACTGTTTTTT
v_gene: TRBV7-8
d_gene: -
abundance: -
j_gene: TRBJ1-4

CDR3aa: CASSSLGGWGEQYF
CDR3nt: TGTGCCAGCAGTTCGCTGGGGGGGTGGGGCGAGCAGTACTTC
v_gene: TRBV27
d_gene: TRBD2
abundance: -
j_gene: TRBJ2-7

CDR3aa: CASRNIQGNTEAFF
CDR3nt: TGTGCCAGCAGGAATATACAGGGGAACACTGAAGCTTTCTTT
v_gene: TRBV6-5
d_gene: -
abundance: once
j_gene: TRBJ1-1

CDR3aa: CASSVDISGTNTEAFF
CDR3nt: TGTGCCAGCAGCGTAGACATCTCCGGAACGAACACTGAAGCTTTCTTT
v_gene: TRBV9
d_gene: -
abundance: -
j_gene: TRBJ1-1

CDR3aa: CASSVGTGALGPQHF
CDR3nt: TGTGCCAGCAGCGTCGGGACAGGGGCTCTGGGGCCCCAGCATTTT
v_gene: TRBV9
d_gene: TRBD1
abundance: -
j_gene: TRBJ1-5

CDR3aa: CASSQGLGTNEKLFF
CDR3nt: TGCGCCAGCAGCCAGGGGCTCGGCACTAATGAAAAACTGTTTTTT
v_gene: TRBV4-3
d_gene: -
abundance: -
j_gene: TRBJ1-4

CDR3aa: CASSEWQGGQETQYF
CDR3nt: TGCGCCAGCAGTGAGTGGCAGGGAGGACAAGAGACCCAGTACTTC
v_gene: TRBV10-1
d_gene: -
abundance: -
j_gene: TRBJ2-5

CDR3aa: CASSAGGNYGYTF
CDR3nt: TGCGCCAGCAGTGCGGGGGGAAACTATGGCTACACCTTC
v_gene: TRBV10-2
d_gene: -
abundance: -
j_gene: TRBJ1-2

CDR3aa: CASSVEPWGEQYF
CDR3nt: TGTGCCAGCAGCGTAGAACCGTGGGGCGAGCAGTACTTC
v_gene: TRBV9
d_gene: -
abundance: -
j_gene: TRBJ2-7

CDR3aa: CSKDRGLVGYF
CDR3nt: TGCAGTAAGGACAGGGGGCTCGTCGGATACTTC
v_gene: TRBV20-1
d_gene: TRBD1
abundance: -
j_gene: TRBJ2-7